The present entry profiles one T cell receptor (beta chain) with its context. Germline CDR1 LNHDA, CDR2 SQIVND (reference sequence). Germline trimming cut 6 bases from V and 3 bases from J; bases unmatched to any gene: 10. CDR3 length: 16 residues. The record originates from a study of technical replicates of blood from a handful of donors. The table came from immunoSEQ multiplex PCR; TCRdb's copy has only in-frame clones and leaves some out. Of around 29,000 clones listed, around 94% are singletons. This chain joins TRBV19 and TRBJ1-4, with TRBD1 identical over 7 bases. The clonotype was recovered from a human donor in good health. Some clones in this sample may be carry-over from other donors' samples. Sequencing was carried out using PBMCs. CDR3 residues: CASSPIQGVANEKLFF. The CDR3 DNA follows: TGTGCCAGTAGCCCAATCCAGGGGGTGGCTAATGAAAAACTGTTTTTT. The full variable domain, in which reference TRBV19 and TRBJ1-4 provide the parts outside the CDR3, is DGGITQSPKYLFRKEGQNVTLSCEQNLNHDAMYWYRQDPGQGLRLIYYSQIVNDFQKGDIAEGYSVSREKKESFPLTVTSAQKNPTAFYLCASSPIQGVANEKLFFGSGTQLSVL.